This T cell receptor (beta chain) was identified during a study of post-analysis software for immune sequencing data. Study in general: Patients had relapsing-remitting, secondary progressive or progressive-relapsing multiple sclerosis; some lacked subtype. General study findings and limits: When compared against controls, multiple sclerosis patients showed significantly lower normalized Chao1 diversity. Under F measure analysis, samples from one preparation batch co-clustered strongly. Roughly five TRBV segments were more frequent in patients than controls; TRBV5-6, TRBV5-1 and TRBV20-1 belonged to this group.

For this clonotype: Antigen specificity is unknown.

Each TCR beta cDNA library carried unique molecular identifiers. From the PCR reads, TCRdb called clonotypes with MiXCR, one entry per CDR3 protein. This sample has some 450,000 distinct CDR3 sequences, with around 40% found just once. V dropped 4 bases and J dropped 4 bases, with 16 bases sitting between them. The CDR3 totals 15 residues. Germline-derived CDR1 and CDR2 are SGHRS and YFSETQ. Sequenced: blood. The TCR originated in a girl aged 10 to 17 with multiple sclerosis. The rearrangement uses TRBV5-1 and TRBJ2-3; D call uncertain. The CDR3 DNA is TGCGCCAGCAGCGCAGTAGGAGCCCAGGCAGATACGCAGTATTTT. Its translation is CASSAVGAQADTQYF.